Listed below are T cell receptor beta chains from one sample, sequenced in a study of cytomegalovirus exposure and HLA in healthy donors. Repertoires were generated with immunoSEQ multiplex PCR, while TCRdb's copy carries only in-frame clones and drops some. The profile shows around 120,000 clones, about three quarters of them singletons. Sequenced material: PBMCs. The receptors were gathered from a young woman in good health and CMV-seropositive. The CDR3 runs from the conserved cysteine through the conserved F or W. Each record gives: CDR3 length, V gene, D gene, J gene, clone size, CDR3 protein, CDR3 DNA. The D gene is left open where the match is weak. For some rows the clone size is stated as once, few or many, or as a class when expanded; others skip it.

>16|TRBV30|NA|TRBJ2-3|NA
CAWSREEAPPSDTQYF
TGTGCCTGGAGTAGAGAGGAAGCGCCCCCGTCGGATACGCAGTATTTT
>13|TRBV2|NA|TRBJ1-1|NA
CASTLIRDIEAFF
TGTGCCAGCACCCTGATACGGGACATTGAAGCTTTCTTT
>13|TRBV4-1|NA|TRBJ1-4|NA
CASSLRLREKLFF
TGCGCCAGCAGCCTGAGACTTCGGGAAAAACTGTTTTTT
>16|TRBV27|TRBD1|TRBJ1-6|NA
CASSPTGEIYNSPLHF
TGTGCCAGCAGTCCGACAGGGGAGATCTATAATTCACCCCTCCACTTT
>14|TRBV5-6|TRBD2|TRBJ2-5|NA
CASSLGTRQETQYF
TGTGCCAGCAGCTTAGGGACTAGACAAGAGACCCAGTACTTC
>14|TRBV7-2|TRBD1|TRBJ2-3|once
CASSRGQGADTQYF
TGTGCCAGCAGCCGGGGACAGGGAGCTGATACGCAGTATTTT
>14|TRBV2|NA|TRBJ2-7|NA
CASSERARSYEQYF
TGTGCCAGCAGTGAACGCGCGAGATCTTACGAGCAGTACTTC
>17|TRBV4-1|TRBD2|TRBJ2-3|NA
CASSQRTSGGQQDTQYF
TGCGCCAGCAGCCAACGGACTAGCGGGGGCCAGCAGGATACGCAGTATTTT
>16|TRBV5-1|NA|TRBJ2-1|NA
CASAPAETGYPNEQFF
TGCGCCAGCGCCCCCGCGGAGACGGGATACCCCAATGAGCAGTTCTTC
>15|TRBV9|NA|TRBJ2-2|NA
CASSEWQGGAGELFF
TGTGCCAGCAGCGAATGGCAGGGAGGAGCCGGGGAGCTGTTTTTT
>15|TRBV6-5|NA|TRBJ2-6|NA
CASSYSRSGANVLTF
TGTGCCAGCAGTTACTCGCGCTCTGGGGCCAACGTCCTGACTTTC
>15|TRBV28|TRBD1|TRBJ2-1|NA
CASADQGAGKREQFF
TGTGCCAGCGCCGACCAGGGGGCTGGGAAGCGTGAGCAGTTCTTC
>13|TRBV29-1|NA|TRBJ2-3|NA
CSVSPLSTDTQYF
TGCAGCGTTTCCCCACTGAGCACAGATACGCAGTATTTT
>14|TRBV5-1|NA|TRBJ2-5|NA
CASSLGQYQETQYF
TGCGCCAGCAGCTTGGGACAATACCAAGAGACCCAGTACTTC
>14|TRBV6-6|NA|TRBJ2-3|NA
CASRWGGSTDTQYF
TGTGCCAGCAGGTGGGGGGGCAGCACAGATACGCAGTATTTT
>16|TRBV5-1|NA|TRBJ2-5|once
CASSLGPGTLQETQYF
TGCGCCAGCAGCTTGGGCCCAGGGACTCTCCAAGAGACCCAGTACTTC
>17|TRBV11-2|NA|TRBJ1-2|NA
CASSLGPLGRVGYGYTF
TGTGCCAGCAGCTTAGGCCCTCTGGGCAGGGTAGGATATGGCTACACCTTC
>15|TRBV6-5|NA|TRBJ2-7|NA
CASRRTQGLGYEQYF
TGTGCCAGCAGACGAACCCAGGGATTGGGCTACGAGCAGTACTTC
>14|TRBV19|TRBD1|TRBJ2-7|NA
CASSARDRAYEQYF
TGTGCCAGTAGTGCCCGGGACAGGGCTTACGAGCAGTACTTC
>13|TRBV4-3|NA|TRBJ1-2|NA
CASSQSGTYGYTF
TGCGCCAGCAGCCAATCAGGTACATATGGCTACACCTTC
>15|TRBV6-5|TRBD1|TRBJ1-1|NA
CASSYSGTERTEAFF
TGTGCCAGCAGTTACTCTGGGACAGAGAGGACTGAAGCTTTCTTT
>14|TRBV5-5|TRBD2|TRBJ2-7|NA
CASSFQRGSYEQYF
TGTGCCAGCAGCTTCCAGCGGGGGTCCTACGAGCAGTACTTC